This record concerns one T cell receptor beta chain sequence. Its target is unknown. Sequencing used immunoSEQ multiplex PCR; TCRdb keeps in-frame clones, though not all of them. The sample contains some 130,000 clones, 84% of which appear only once. These data come from a study of cytomegalovirus exposure and HLA in healthy donors. Study results and caveats: Subsequent analysis of the 120 or so validation repertoires found a tendency for first-cohort TCR clusters to co-occur.

While the first cohort had 600 to 800 subjects, the donors belonged to the separate validation cohort of over a hundred subjects. CDR1 and CDR2 (germline): PRHDT, FYEKMQ (reference sequence). The CDR3 covers 15 residues. Between the trimmed V and J ends, which lost 5 bases and 3 bases, there was a span of 16 bases. The chain is built from TRBV13 and TRBJ1-1; D may be TRBD1 (6 bases). This clonotype was sampled from a woman younger than 45 in good health and CMV-seronegative. Sequenced input: PBMCs. CDR3 DNA: TGTGCCAGCAGCCATCCAGGGGAAGGGCACACTGAAGCTTTCTTT. It is translated as CASSHPGEGHTEAFF.